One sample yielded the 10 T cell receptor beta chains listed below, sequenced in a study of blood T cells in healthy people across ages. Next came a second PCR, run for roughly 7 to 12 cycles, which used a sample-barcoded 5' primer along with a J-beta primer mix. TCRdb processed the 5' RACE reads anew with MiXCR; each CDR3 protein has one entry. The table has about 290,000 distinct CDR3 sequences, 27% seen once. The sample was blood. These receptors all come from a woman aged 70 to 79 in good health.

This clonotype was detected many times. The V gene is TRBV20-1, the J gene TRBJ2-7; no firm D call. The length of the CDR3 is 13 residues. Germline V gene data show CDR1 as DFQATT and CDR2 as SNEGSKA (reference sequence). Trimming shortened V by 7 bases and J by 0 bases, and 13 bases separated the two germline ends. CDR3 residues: CSVRQIYSYEQYF. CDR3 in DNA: TGCAGTGTAAGGCAGATATACTCCTACGAGCAGTACTTC.

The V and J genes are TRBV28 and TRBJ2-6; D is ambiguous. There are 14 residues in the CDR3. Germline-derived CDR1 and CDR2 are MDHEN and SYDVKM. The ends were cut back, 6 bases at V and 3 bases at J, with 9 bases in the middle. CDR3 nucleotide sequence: TGTGCCAGCAGCCTTATGATTGGGGCCAACGTCCTGACTTTC. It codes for CASSLMIGANVLTF.

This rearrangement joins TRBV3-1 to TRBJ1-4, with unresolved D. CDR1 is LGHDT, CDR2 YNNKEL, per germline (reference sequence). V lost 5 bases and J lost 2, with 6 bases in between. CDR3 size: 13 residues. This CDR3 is CASSFGTNEKLFF. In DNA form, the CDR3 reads TGTGCCAGCAGCTTTGGGACTAATGAAAAACTGTTTTTT. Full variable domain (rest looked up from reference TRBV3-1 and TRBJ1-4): DTAVSQTPKYLVTQMGNDKSIKCEQNLGHDTMYWYKQDSKKFLKIMFSYNNKELIINETVPNRFSPKSPDKAHLNLHINSLELGDSAVYFCASSFGTNEKLFFGSGTQLSVL.

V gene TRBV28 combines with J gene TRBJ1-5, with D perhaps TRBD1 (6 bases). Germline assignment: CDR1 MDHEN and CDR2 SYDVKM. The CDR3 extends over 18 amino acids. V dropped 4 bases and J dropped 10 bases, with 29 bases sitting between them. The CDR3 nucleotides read TGTGCCAGCAGTTCCGGGACACCCAGCATCAAGCTTATCGGACCCCAGCATTTT. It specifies CASSSGTPSIKLIGPQHF.

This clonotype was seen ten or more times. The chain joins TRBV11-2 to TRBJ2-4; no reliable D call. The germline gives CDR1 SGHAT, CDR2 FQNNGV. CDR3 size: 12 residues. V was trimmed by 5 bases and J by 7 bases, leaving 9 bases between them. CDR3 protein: CASSLPRNIQYF. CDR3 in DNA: TGTGCCAGCAGCCTGCCTAGGAACATTCAGTACTTC.

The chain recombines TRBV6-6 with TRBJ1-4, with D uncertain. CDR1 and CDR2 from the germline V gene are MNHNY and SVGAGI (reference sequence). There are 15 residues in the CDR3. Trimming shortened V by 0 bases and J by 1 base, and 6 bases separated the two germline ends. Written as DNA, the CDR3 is TGTGCCAGCAGTTACTCTTTCCAAACTAATGAAAAACTGTTTTTT. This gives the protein CASSYSFQTNEKLFF.

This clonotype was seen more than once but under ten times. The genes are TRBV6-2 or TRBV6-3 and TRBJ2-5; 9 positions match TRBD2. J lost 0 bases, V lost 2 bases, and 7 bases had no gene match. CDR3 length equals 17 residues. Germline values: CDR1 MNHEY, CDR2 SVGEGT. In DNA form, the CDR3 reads TGTGCCAGCAGTTACAAGAGGCTAGCGGGAAACCAAGAGACCCAGTACTTC. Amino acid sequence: CASSYKRLAGNQETQYF.

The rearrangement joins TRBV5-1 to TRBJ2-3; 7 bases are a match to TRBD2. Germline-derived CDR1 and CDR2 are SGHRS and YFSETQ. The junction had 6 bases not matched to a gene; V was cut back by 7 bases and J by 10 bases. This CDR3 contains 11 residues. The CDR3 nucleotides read TGCGCCAGCTCCCGAGCGGGACCGCAGTATTTT. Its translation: CASSRAGPQYF.

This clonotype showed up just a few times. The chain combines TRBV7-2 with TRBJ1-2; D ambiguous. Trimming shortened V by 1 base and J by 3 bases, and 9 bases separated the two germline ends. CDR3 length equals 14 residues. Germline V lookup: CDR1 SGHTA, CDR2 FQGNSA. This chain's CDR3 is CASSLVVSDYGYTF. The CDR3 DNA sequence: TGTGCCAGCAGCTTAGTGGTTAGTGACTATGGCTACACCTTC. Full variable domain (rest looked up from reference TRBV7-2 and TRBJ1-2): GAGVSQSPSNKVTEKGKDVELRCDPISGHTALYWYRQSLGQGLEFLIYFQGNSAPDKSGLPSDRFSAERTGGSVSTLTIQRTQQEDSAVYLCASSLVVSDYGYTFGSGTRLTVV.

As DNA, the CDR3 is TGCAGTGCTAGTGATAAGACGGACATTAATGAAAAACTGTTTTTT. It is translated as CSASDKTDINEKLFF. The rearrangement uses TRBV20-1 and TRBJ1-4; TRBD1 might be the D (5 bases). The germline V gene encodes CDR1 DFQATT and CDR2 SNEGSKA (reference sequence). Trimming left V 3 bases short and J 4 bases short, with 15 bases between. The length of the CDR3 is 15 residues.